This T cell receptor beta chain was identified in a study of blood T cell repertoires in COVID-19. Study as a whole: Whether acute or convalescent, the COVID-19 samples came from the United States, Italy and Spain. T cells, B-cell-depleted T cells, or PBMCs provided the cDNA or gDNA that served as material.

In the study's own analysis: Counts of nucleated cells, estimated from reference gene primer amplification, were obtained. Libraries were prepared by immunoSEQ multiplex PCR; TCRdb keeps only in-frame clonotypes and omits some of them. V and J calls plus clone size are reproduced from that table; the DNA served to infer D and trimming. This sample carries 55,000 to 65,000 clones, around 91% of them seen once, and the ten largest clones take 14%. Germline loops: CDR1 MGHDK, CDR2 SYGVNS. V was pared by 5 bases and J by 1 base, with 1 base of the junction left unmatched. The CDR3 is 13 residues long. The TCR comes from a woman in her fifties or sixties with active COVID-19. V gene TRBV25-1 combines with J gene TRBJ1-1, with TRBD1 matching over 7 bases. Sequenced sample: peripheral blood. The CDR3 is CASSQGGNTEAFF. CDR3 in DNA: TGTGCCAGCAGTCAGGGGGGGAACACTGAAGCTTTCTTT.